This TCR beta chain is from a study of cytomegalovirus exposure and HLA in healthy donors. Study results and caveats: As a later analysis revealed, most CMV-associated TCR beta chains appeared HLA-restricted. Most sequenced TCRs were rare (though some public TCRs occurred in many donors).

A multiplex PCR was run with 60 Vbeta primers and 13 Jbeta primers. Only in-frame clones appear in the TCRdb table, and some are missing; sequencing was by immunoSEQ multiplex PCR. The table includes 150,000 to 200,000 clones, 71% detected once. In the case of this clone: Its antigen is undetermined.

The CDR3 loop spans 13 amino acids. V was clipped by 5 bases and J by 5 bases, with 12 bases between them. The germline gives CDR1 MNHEY, CDR2 SMNVEV (reference sequence). Nominally healthy donors were sampled, though unrecorded immune exposures were likely. This sequence joins TRBV27 and TRBJ1-1, with no clear D. Source material: PBMCs. The receptor's source is a girl aged 10 to 17 in good health and CMV-seronegative. CDR3 residues: CASSPVPETEAFF. The CDR3 DNA follows: TGTGCCAGCAGTCCCGTCCCTGAGACTGAAGCTTTCTTT.